The clone carrying this T cell receptor (beta chain) was seen more than once but under ten times. Lesional scalp punch biopsies and peripheral blood came from alopecia areata patients. The V and J ends lost 1 base and 3 bases, in that order; junction bases with no gene match: 6. In germline, CDR1 is MGHRA, CDR2 YSYEKL. CDR3 length: 16 residues. Extracted RNA was reverse transcribed into cDNA, the sequencing template. Profiling relied on immunoSEQ multiplex PCR, and the TCRdb table lists in-frame clones only, not all of them. This repertoire shows about 130,000 clones, 58% found once; its top ten account for 4.5% to 5.5%. These data belong to a study of CD8+ T cells in alopecia areata. Study details: Treated patients received oral tofacitinib, 5 to 10 mg twice daily.

V usage is TRBV4-1 and J usage is TRBJ2-4; 7 nucleotides match TRBD2. This TCR came from a human donor with alopecia areata. Material: CD4+ T cells sorted from blood, obtained at week 0. Here the CDR3 DNA reads TGCGCCAGCAGCCAAGGTCGAGCGGGAAACAAAAACATTCAGTACTTC. Translating it yields CASSQGRAGNKNIQYF.